The 19 T cell receptor beta chains in this list originate from one sample, sequenced in a study of shared clonotypes between healthy human individuals. Here immunoSEQ multiplex PCR was the method, and the copy in TCRdb shows in-frame clones only, minus some. The sample lists over a million clones, approximately 98.5% seen once, with about 0.4% in the top ten. The sequencing input was naive CD4+ T cells sorted from blood. Subset reported: CD45RA+ positively selected. The receptors were sampled from a man aged 25 to 45 in good health.

The V call is TRBV9, the J call TRBJ2-7; 7 positions agree with TRBD1. CDR3 length: 14 amino acids. Germline trimming cut 4 bases from V and 2 bases from J; bases unmatched to any gene: 6. Germline V CDR1 and CDR2: SGDLS, YYNGEE. CDR3 region: CASSKGQITYEQYF. The CDR3 DNA reads as TGTGCCAGCAGCAAGGGACAGATTACCTACGAGCAGTACTTC.

Notes on this clone: One junction end disagrees with the germline gene, perhaps due to a read error. The chain carries TRBV7-7 and TRBJ1-3; perhaps TRBD1 as D (6 bases). The V gene's germline CDR1 is SSHAT and CDR2 FNYEAQ (reference sequence). The CDR3 extends over 14 amino acids. The CDR3 sequence is CASSLAGAGNTIYF. The CDR3 coding sequence is TGTGCTAGCAGCTTAGCAGGGGCTGGAAACACCATATATTTT.

The V call is TRBV7-8, the J call TRBJ2-1; 12 nucleotides align to TRBD2. The CDR3 is 16 residues long. Germline assignment: CDR1 SGHVS and CDR2 FQNEAQ. The V segment lost 11 bases and the J segment 15 bases; nucleotides outside the gene matches: 23. The CDR3 reads CAATDSRASGRVQVFF. CDR3 nucleotide sequence: TGTGCCGCTACGGACTCGAGGGCTAGCGGGAGGGTTCAGGTGTTCTTC.

This sequence joins TRBV11-2 and TRBJ1-5; the match to TRBD1 covers 9 bases. With V trimmed by 6 bases and J by 7 bases, 10 bases remained unmatched. CDR1 is SGHAT, CDR2 FQNNGV, per germline. The CDR3 has 15 amino acids. The DNA for the CDR3 is TGTGCCAGCAGTCGTACAGGGGGCTCTCGACAGCCCCAGCATTTT. As protein: CASSRTGGSRQPQHF.

This sequence joins TRBV9 and TRBJ2-1; tentatively, D is TRBD2 (5 bases). The CDR3 extends over 16 amino acids. Germline CDR1 and CDR2: SGDLS and YYNGEE. V shed 0 bases and J shed 3 bases, with 13 bases lying between them. CDR3 sequence (DNA): TGTGCCAGCAGCGTAGATGGAGCGGTCCTCTACAATGAGCAGTTCTTC. Residues: CASSVDGAVLYNEQFF.

The genes are TRBV18 and TRBJ2-6; perhaps TRBD2 as D (5 bases). Germline CDR1 is KGHSH and CDR2 is LQKENI. The CDR3 contains 16 residues. V dropped 1 base and J dropped 4 bases, with 11 bases sitting between them. CDR3 loop: CASSPLAKWGANVLTF. CDR3 nucleotides: TGTGCCAGCTCACCACTAGCGAAATGGGGGGCCAACGTCCTGACTTTC. Full variable domain (missing parts from reference TRBV18 and TRBJ2-6): NAGVMQNPRHLVRRRGQEARLRCSPMKGHSHVYWYRQLPEEGLKFMVYLQKENIIDESGMPKERFSAEFPKEGPSILRIQQVVRGDSAAYFCASSPLAKWGANVLTFGAGSRLTVL.

This rearrangement joins TRBV19 to TRBJ2-7; 7 bases agree with TRBD1. The CDR3 is 13 amino acids. Germline V gives CDR1 LNHDA, CDR2 SQIVND (reference sequence). Trimming removed 2 bases from V and 6 bases from J; junction bases left unmatched: 4. CDR3 nucleotide sequence: TGTGCCAGTAGTATACGGACAGGAACCGAGCAGTACTTC. Encoded protein: CASSIRTGTEQYF.

The chain uses TRBV7-2 and TRBJ2-3; weak D call: TRBD1 (5 bases). Germline V gives CDR1 SGHTA, CDR2 FQGNSA. The CDR3 is 16 residues long. V lost 11 bases to trimming and J lost 1 base, with 22 bases between them. The CDR3 region is CASAGSGPPGTDTQYF. In nucleotides, the CDR3 is TGTGCCTCAGCAGGGTCTGGGCCTCCGGGCACAGATACGCAGTATTTT.

V is TRBV2 and J is TRBJ2-4; weak D call: TRBD1 (5 bases). Germline-derived CDR1 and CDR2 are SNHLY and FYNNEI. This CDR3 comprises 16 residues. Trimming took 3 bases from V and 2 from J, leaving 14 bases between them. The CDR3 protein is CASSDRVSITKNIQYF. Here the CDR3 DNA reads TGTGCCAGCAGTGACAGGGTGTCTATAACCAAAAACATTCAGTACTTC.

This sequence joins TRBV18 and TRBJ2-2, with no clear D. The CDR3 is 14 residues long. V lost 2 bases to trimming and J lost 4 bases, with 8 bases between them. Germline loops: CDR1 KGHSH, CDR2 LQKENI. The CDR3 DNA is TGTGCCAGCTCACCAGGTATCAGCACCGGGGAGCTGTTTTTT. It specifies CASSPGISTGELFF.

The J gene is TRBJ2-5, the V gene TRBV5-1; tentative D call: TRBD1 (6 bases). The CDR3 extends over 13 amino acids. CDR1 SGHRS and CDR2 YFSETQ come from the germline V gene. V lost 0 bases, J lost 6 bases, and 9 bases lay in between. For the CDR3, the DNA is TGCGCCAGCAGCTTGGACAGGGCCCAGACCCAGTACTTC. Protein sequence: CASSLDRAQTQYF. The full variable domain, its missing parts supplied by reference TRBV5-1 and TRBJ2-5, is KAGVTQTPRYLIKTRGQQVTLSCSPISGHRSVSWYQQTPGQGLQFLFEYFSETQRNKGNFPGRFSGRQFSNSRSEMNVSTLELGDSALYLCASSLDRAQTQYFGPGTRLLVL.

J is TRBJ2-1 and V is TRBV5-1; 8 bases match TRBD1. This CDR3 has 19 residues. Germline trimming cut 2 bases from V and 2 bases from J; bases unmatched to any gene: 15. Germline CDR1 reads SGHRS; CDR2 reads YFSETQ. CDR3 amino acids: CASSLPRDRTSLTYNEQFF. CDR3 coding DNA: TGCGCCAGCAGCTTACCCCGGGACAGGACTTCTTTAACCTACAATGAGCAGTTCTTC.

In regard to this clone: Different DNA sequences within this sample yield the same CDR3. This rearrangement joins TRBV18 to TRBJ2-5; D gene uncertain. The V end was cut by 6 bases, the J end by 4 bases, with 6 bases between. From germline, CDR1 is KGHSH and CDR2 LQKENI. The CDR3 sequence is 11 residues long. CDR3 region: CASSSGETQYF. CDR3 sequence (DNA): TGTGCCAGCTCTAGTGGAGAGACCCAGTACTTC.

The chain carries TRBV5-4 and TRBJ2-5; maybe TRBD1 (6 bases). Trimming removed 4 bases at V and 4 bases at J, with 17 bases between. CDR1 and CDR2 (germline): SGHNT, YYREEE (reference sequence). The CDR3 runs to 15 residues. CDR3 bases: TGTGCCAGCAGCACGCCCCAGGGGATCCGAGAGACCCAGTACTTC. Its protein is CASSTPQGIRETQYF.

The chain uses TRBV5-4 and TRBJ1-2; D gene ambiguous. The V gene lost 4 bases and the J gene lost 8 bases, with 15 bases spanning the gap. This CDR3 is 13 amino acids long. Germline loops: CDR1 SGHNT, CDR2 YYREEE (reference sequence). CDR3 DNA: TGTGCCAGCAGCACCGGACGGGCTTCGGGCTACACCTTC. Protein sequence: CASSTGRASGYTF.

The J gene is TRBJ2-1, the V gene TRBV27, with TRBD1 identical over 8 bases. This CDR3 has 16 residues. The trim removed 2 bases at V and 5 bases at J, leaving 8 bases unmatched. In germline, CDR1 is MNHEY, CDR2 SMNVEV (reference sequence). CDR3 protein: CASSLRPGTGDNEQFF. As DNA, the CDR3 is TGTGCCAGCAGTTTAAGGCCGGGGACAGGTGACAATGAGCAGTTCTTC.

The V gene is TRBV14, the J gene TRBJ2-7, with 8 bases aligning to TRBD1. This CDR3 region has 19 residues. With V trimmed by 0 bases and J by 4 bases, 17 bases remained unmatched. Per germline, CDR1 SGHDN and CDR2 FVKESK. CDR3 DNA sequence: TGTGCCAGCAGCCAAGAAAGATATAGCTTAACAGGGGGTATTTACGAGCAGTACTTC. Translation: CASSQERYSLTGGIYEQYF.

This chain's CDR3 is CAWSVRRGRGTEAFF. CDR3 in DNA: TGTGCCTGGAGTGTACGCAGGGGGAGGGGAACTGAAGCTTTCTTT. The chain is built from TRBV30 and TRBJ1-1, with 7 nucleotides matching TRBD1. This CDR3 region has 15 residues. Germline CDR1 is GTSNPN and CDR2 is SVGIG (reference sequence). Germline trimming cut 0 bases from V and 5 bases from J; bases unmatched to any gene: 9. The full variable domain, with the rest looked up from reference TRBV30 and TRBJ1-1, is SQTIHQWPATLVQPVGSPLSLECTVEGTSNPNLYWYRQAAGRGLQLLFYSVGIGQISSEVPQNLSASRPQDRQFILSSKKLLLSDSGFYLCAWSVRRGRGTEAFFGQGTRLTVV.

The chain employs TRBV6-5 and TRBJ2-1, with a possible D match to TRBD1 (5 bases). CDR3 size: 11 residues. Germline values: CDR1 MNHEY, CDR2 SVGAGI. With 2 bases removed from V and 13 bases from J, the gap between germline ends came to 9 bases. The CDR3 reads CASSYRGKQFF. In DNA form, the CDR3 reads TGTGCCAGCAGTTACAGGGGTAAACAGTTCTTC.